Listed below are T cell receptor beta chains from one sample, sequenced in a study of cytomegalovirus exposure and HLA in healthy donors. Assay used: immunoSEQ multiplex PCR; TCRdb lists only in-frame clones, some missing. The repertoire holds about 150,000 clones, with 88% as singletons. The specimen was PBMCs. These TCRs come from a woman aged 40 to 55 in good health and CMV-seronegative. Both conserved end residues are part of each CDR3. D genes are given only for firm matches. Rows give clone size only sometimes, using once, few, many, or a class for an expanded clone.

J: TRBJ1-2; length: 14; size: -; D: -; V: TRBV6-5; DNA: TGTGCCAGCAGTTACGGAGGGAGTGCGAATGGCTACACCTTC; CDR3: CASSYGGSANGYTF
J: TRBJ2-7; length: 15; size: -; D: TRBD2; V: TRBV6-6; DNA: TGTGCCAGCAGCCACGGGGGACTAGCGGGAGTGGTCTACCCCTTC; CDR3: CASSHGGLAGVVYPF
J: TRBJ1-3; length: 15; size: -; D: -; V: TRBV5-4; DNA: TGTGCCAGCAGCTTGGCCGGGACACTCGGAAACACCATATATTTT; CDR3: CASSLAGTLGNTIYF
J: TRBJ1-2; length: 14; size: -; D: -; V: TRBV5-1; DNA: TGCGCCAGCAGCTTGACAGGATTGAACTATGGCTACACCTTC; CDR3: CASSLTGLNYGYTF
J: TRBJ2-3; length: 15; size: -; D: TRBD2; V: TRBV28; DNA: TGTGCCAGCAGTTCACTAGCGGAGGGCGGGGATACGCAGTATTTT; CDR3: CASSSLAEGGDTQYF
J: TRBJ2-3; length: 14; size: -; D: -; V: TRBV5-1; DNA: TGCGCCAGCAGCTTGGTGACTGACACAGATACGCAGTATTTT; CDR3: CASSLVTDTDTQYF
J: TRBJ2-5; length: 13; size: -; D: TRBD2; V: TRBV6-5; DNA: TGTGCCAGCAGGGAGCGGGAGGAAGAGACCCAGTACTTC; CDR3: CASREREEETQYF
J: TRBJ1-1; length: 15; size: -; D: TRBD1; V: TRBV2; DNA: TGTGCCAGCAGGACTAGACAGGGCCGACGCACTGAAGCTTTCTTT; CDR3: CASRTRQGRRTEAFF
J: TRBJ2-7; length: 15; size: -; D: TRBD2; V: TRBV27; DNA: TGTGCCAGCAGTTCCCCGGCGGGAGCCTCCTACGAGCAGTACTTC; CDR3: CASSSPAGASYEQYF
J: TRBJ2-1; length: 16; size: -; D: TRBD2; V: TRBV9; DNA: TGTGCCAGCAGCGCTGGTAGCGGGAGGGCCTTCAATGAGCAGTTCTTC; CDR3: CASSAGSGRAFNEQFF
J: TRBJ2-7; length: 16; size: -; D: TRBD1; V: TRBV5-1; DNA: TGCGCCAGCCAACTGAATCCGGGACAGCTGTACTACGAGCAGTACTTC; CDR3: CASQLNPGQLYYEQYF
J: TRBJ2-3; length: 17; size: -; D: TRBD2; V: TRBV4-3; DNA: TGCGCCAGCAGCCGAGGAGTAGCGGGAGCACTTGGAGATACGCAGTATTTT; CDR3: CASSRGVAGALGDTQYF
J: TRBJ2-5; length: 13; size: -; D: -; V: TRBV4-3; DNA: TGCGCCAGCAGCCGAACACCGGGAGAGACCCAGTACTTC; CDR3: CASSRTPGETQYF
J: TRBJ1-1; length: 13; size: few; D: -; V: TRBV25-1; DNA: TGTGCCAGCAGTGCTCTCCTGAACACTGAAGCTTTCTTT; CDR3: CASSALLNTEAFF
J: TRBJ1-2; length: 13; size: -; D: -; V: TRBV6-5; DNA: TGTGCCAGCAGCCCCCTCAAACTTTATGGCTACACCTTC; CDR3: CASSPLKLYGYTF
J: TRBJ2-7; length: 15; size: -; D: TRBD2; V: TRBV28; DNA: TGTGCCAGCAGTATAGCGGGAGCCCTATCCTACGAGCAGTACTTC; CDR3: CASSIAGALSYEQYF
J: TRBJ1-1; length: 13; size: -; D: -; V: TRBV6-5; DNA: TGTGCCAGCAGCCTACAGGGTTACACTGAAGCTTTCTTT; CDR3: CASSLQGYTEAFF
J: TRBJ2-1; length: 15; size: -; D: TRBD2; V: TRBV6-5; DNA: TGTGCCAGCAGTTCTACACTAGCGGGAGGCAATGAGCAGTTCTTC; CDR3: CASSSTLAGGNEQFF
J: TRBJ2-1; length: 16; size: -; D: -; V: TRBV4-1; DNA: TGCGCCAGCAGCCAAGCCCTACGGGAGAGGGGCAATGAGCAGTTCTTC; CDR3: CASSQALRERGNEQFF
J: TRBJ2-1; length: 13; size: -; D: -; V: TRBV10-1; DNA: TGCGCCAGCAGTGAGTCAGGCTACGCGGGGCAGTTCTTC; CDR3: CASSESGYAGQFF
J: TRBJ1-2; length: 13; size: -; D: -; V: TRBV28; DNA: TGTGCCAGCAGTCTCGGACAGAACTATGGCTACACCTTC; CDR3: CASSLGQNYGYTF
J: TRBJ1-6; length: 15; size: -; D: -; V: TRBV11-3; DNA: TGTGCCAGCAGGGATCTGAGCAGGGCTAATTCACCCCTCCACTTT; CDR3: CASRDLSRANSPLHF
J: TRBJ2-7; length: 15; size: -; D: TRBD1; V: TRBV12-5; DNA: TGTGCTAGTGGTACGGAAACAGGGGACCCCTACGAGCAGTACTTC; CDR3: CASGTETGDPYEQYF
J: TRBJ1-2; length: 17; size: -; D: TRBD1; V: TRBV30; DNA: TGTGCCTGGAGTGTAGGAACAGGGGGGCAGGAGGTCTATGGCTACACCTTC; CDR3: CAWSVGTGGQEVYGYTF
J: TRBJ1-1; length: 11; size: few; D: TRBD1; V: TRBV19; DNA: TGTGCCAGTAGTATGGGACAGGGGGCTTTCTTT; CDR3: CASSMGQGAFF
J: TRBJ2-5; length: 14; size: -; D: -; V: TRBV18; DNA: TGTGCCAGCTCACCGGGACTTACGCAAGAGACCCAGTACTTC; CDR3: CASSPGLTQETQYF
J: TRBJ2-1; length: 11; size: -; D: -; V: TRBV2; DNA: TGTGCCAGCAGTGTGGGGGCCGAGCAGTTCTTC; CDR3: CASSVGAEQFF
J: TRBJ2-5; length: 18; size: -; D: TRBD1; V: TRBV4-3; DNA: TGCGCCAGCAGCCAAGAGGTTCCGGGACAGGGGATAGGGGAGACCCAGTACTTC; CDR3: CASSQEVPGQGIGETQYF
J: TRBJ2-5; length: 13; size: -; D: -; V: TRBV30; DNA: TGTGCCTGGAGTTACGGGATCCAAGAGACCCAGTACTTC; CDR3: CAWSYGIQETQYF
J: TRBJ2-3; length: 14; size: -; D: -; V: TRBV5-4; DNA: TGTGCCAGCAGCCCGGAGGGCTGGGCAGATACGCAGTATTTT; CDR3: CASSPEGWADTQYF
J: TRBJ2-1; length: 16; size: -; D: TRBD1; V: TRBV7-2; DNA: TGTGCCAGCAGGAGGGGGGACAGGGGGCCCTACAATGAGCAGTTCTTC; CDR3: CASRRGDRGPYNEQFF
J: TRBJ2-7; length: 14; size: -; D: -; V: TRBV7-9; DNA: TGTGCCAGCAGTTCCCGACGAGGATACTACGAGCAGTACTTC; CDR3: CASSSRRGYYEQYF
J: TRBJ2-1; length: 11; size: -; D: -; V: TRBV6-5; DNA: TGTGCCAGCAGACGCAGGGATGAGCAGTTCTTC; CDR3: CASRRRDEQFF
J: TRBJ2-7; length: 15; size: -; D: TRBD2; V: TRBV2; DNA: TGTGCCAATAACAAGGGGACTAGCGGGGCGTACGAGCAGTACTTC; CDR3: CANNKGTSGAYEQYF
J: TRBJ2-7; length: 15; size: -; D: -; V: TRBV11-2; DNA: TGTGCCAGCAGCTTAGAGCGGGGGCTCCGCTACGAGCAGTACTTC; CDR3: CASSLERGLRYEQYF
J: TRBJ2-5; length: 16; size: -; D: TRBD2; V: TRBV11-2; DNA: TGTGCCAGCAGCTCACGGTTGCCTAGCGGGAGTGAGACCCAGTACTTC; CDR3: CASSSRLPSGSETQYF
J: TRBJ2-2; length: 13; size: -; D: -; V: TRBV10-2; DNA: TGCGCCAGCAGTGCTGTGAACACCGGGGAGCTGTTTTTT; CDR3: CASSAVNTGELFF
J: TRBJ1-1; length: 13; size: -; D: -; V: TRBV11-3; DNA: TGTGCCAGCAGCACGACAGCGAACACTGAAGCTTTCTTT; CDR3: CASSTTANTEAFF
J: TRBJ2-2; length: 14; size: -; D: -; V: TRBV5-1; DNA: TGCGCCAGCAGCCCGACAGTGACCACCGGGGAGCTGTTTTTT; CDR3: CASSPTVTTGELFF
J: TRBJ2-7; length: 12; size: -; D: -; V: TRBV28; DNA: TGTGCCTCGGTCGGGATTTCCTACGAGCAGTACTTC; CDR3: CASVGISYEQYF
J: TRBJ2-3; length: 16; size: -; D: TRBD2; V: TRBV7-9; DNA: TGTGCCAGCAGCCTGGGACTAGCGGGAGTCAGAGATACGCAGTATTTT; CDR3: CASSLGLAGVRDTQYF
J: TRBJ2-5; length: 12; size: -; D: -; V: TRBV5-1; DNA: TGCGCCAGCAGCTTGGCTTTAGAGACCCAGTACTTC; CDR3: CASSLALETQYF
J: TRBJ1-5; length: 15; size: -; D: -; V: TRBV10-3; DNA: TGTGCCATCAGTGAGGATGACGGCGGGGTGAGGCCCCAGCATTTT; CDR3: CAISEDDGGVRPQHF
J: TRBJ1-1; length: 14; size: -; D: -; V: TRBV7-9; DNA: TGTGCCAGCAGCTTATTCGTAGTCAACACTGAAGCTTTCTTT; CDR3: CASSLFVVNTEAFF
J: TRBJ1-5; length: 13; size: once; D: TRBD1; V: TRBV2; DNA: TGTGCCAGCAGTGGGACAGGGATTCAGCCCCAGCATTTT; CDR3: CASSGTGIQPQHF
J: TRBJ1-1; length: 14; size: -; D: -; V: TRBV5-1; DNA: TGCGCCAGCAGCCGGGATGGTCTGAACACTGAAGCTTTCTTT; CDR3: CASSRDGLNTEAFF